This T cell receptor (beta chain) was identified during a study of response to subunit inactivated influenza vaccine. Regarding the study as a whole: With each seasonal influenza vaccination, the authors suggested, few new T cells are recruited.

The CDR3 spans 15 residues. CDR1 SEHNR and CDR2 FQNEAQ come from the germline V gene (reference sequence). Trimming removed 5 bases at V and 5 bases at J, with 15 bases between. This clonotype was counted between two and nine times. Its antigen is not identified. TCRdb processed the RT-PCR reads anew with MiXCR; each CDR3 protein has one entry. The table has 650,000 to 800,000 distinct CDR3 sequences, around a sixth seen once. Here the sequenced sample was PBMCs from blood, taken 4 to 6 days after vaccination. The sequence derives from a man aged 45-65 years who received an inactivated influenza vaccine. The chain couples TRBV7-9 to TRBJ2-2; tentative D call: TRBD1 (5 bases). The CDR3 DNA reads as TGTGCCAGCAGCCCCGTCCCCACAGGAACCGGGGAGCTGTTTTTT. Residues: CASSPVPTGTGELFF.